The 32 T cell receptor beta chains listed next were all sequenced from one sample in a study of T cells in Graves' hyperthyroidism and ophthalmopathy. There were TCR beta CDR3 regions amplified from RNA transcripts. In the first-round RT-PCR of the TCR CDR3, the HTBI primer set was used. TCRdb reprocessed the multiplex PCR reads with MiXCR, giving one entry per CDR3 protein. The table records a few hundred thousand distinct CDR3 sequences, around 46% of them present only once. Material: peripheral blood or thyroid tissue (not recorded which). These receptors came from a woman aged 18-29 years with Graves' hyperthyroidism.

This clonotype was seen a few times. Its ends do not fully match the called genes, so a read error is possible. J is TRBJ1-4 and V is TRBV7-9; D may be TRBD1 (6 bases). Germline V lookup: CDR1 SEHNR, CDR2 FQNEAQ (reference sequence). CDR3 length equals 15 residues. CDR3 in amino acids: CASSLSGHINEKLFF. The CDR3 DNA is TGTGCTAGCAGCTTATCGGGACACATTAATGAAAAACTGTTTTTT.

CDR3 residues: CATSRPQGSSNQPQHF. The CDR3 region has the DNA TGTGCCACCAGCAGACCTCAGGGGTCTAGCAATCAGCCCCAGCATTTT. This rearrangement joins TRBV15 to TRBJ1-5, with TRBD1 as a possible D gene (6 bases). CDR1 is LNHNV, CDR2 YYDKDF, per germline (reference sequence). Trimming pared 2 bases from V and 0 bases from J, leaving 11 bases between. The CDR3 is 16 residues long.

Note on this clonotype: The junction and the germline gene differ at one end; a read error may be behind it. The gene calls are TRBV7-8 and TRBJ2-5; D may be TRBD2 (5 bases). The germline V gene has CDR1 SGHVS and CDR2 FQNEAQ. The CDR3 runs 13 residues. The DNA of the CDR3 is TGTGCCAGCAGCTTAGGGGAGCCGGAGATCCAGTACTTC. Protein sequence: CASSLGEPEIQYF.

This clonotype was found many times. The rearrangement links TRBV9 to TRBJ1-5, with D possibly TRBD1 on 6 matching bases. Germline V gives CDR1 SGDLS, CDR2 YYNGEE. The CDR3 has 12 amino acids. Trimming shortened V by 3 bases and J by 9 bases, and 10 bases separated the two germline ends. For the CDR3, the DNA is TGTGCCAGCAGCGAACAGGGAGGGCCCCAGCATTTT. Amino acids: CASSEQGGPQHF.

The chain couples TRBV29-1 to TRBJ2-7; weak D call: TRBD2 (7 bases). Between the trimmed V and J ends, which lost 6 bases and 7 bases, there was a span of 22 bases. CDR1 and CDR2 (germline): SQVTM, ANQGSEA. The CDR3 length is 14 residues. The CDR3 nucleotides are TGCAGCGTCCTCCCGAGGGGGGGCATGCGGGAGCAGTACTTC. It yields the protein CSVLPRGGMREQYF.

In its sample, this clonotype was seen a few times. The genes are TRBV2 and TRBJ1-1; D is perhaps TRBD1 (5 bases). This CDR3 contains 14 residues. With 6 bases removed from V and 0 bases from J, the gap between germline ends came to 11 bases. The germline V gene has CDR1 SNHLY and CDR2 FYNNEI. In DNA form, the CDR3 reads TGTGCCAGCAGGAGGTCGACAGTGAACACTGAAGCTTTCTTT. This translates into CASRRSTVNTEAFF.

Ten or more counts support this clonotype. At one boundary the junction diverges from the germline segment, which might be a read error. The rearrangement joins TRBV10-3 to TRBJ2-7, with TRBD1 matching 10 bases. There are 14 residues in the CDR3. Per the germline V gene, CDR1 is ENHRY and CDR2 is SYGVKD. CDR3 region: CASSDGQGGYEQYF. The DNA for the CDR3 is TGTGCCAGCAGTGACGGACAGGGGGGCTACGAGCAGTACTTC.

This clonotype has more than one count but fewer than ten. The rearrangement joins TRBV19 to TRBJ2-5; 10 bases map to TRBD2. The ends lost 4 bases at V and 5 bases at J; junction bases unmatched: 10. Germline V gene data show CDR1 as LNHDA and CDR2 as SQIVND (reference sequence). The CDR3 runs to 16 residues. For the CDR3, the DNA is TGTGCCAGTAGTAAACCGGGACTAGCGAGCGCGGAGACCCAGTACTTC. Translated: CASSKPGLASAETQYF.

Remarks on this clonotype: A much bigger clone sits one base away, suggesting this may be a read error. The J gene is TRBJ1-5, the V gene TRBV24-1; D unclear. CDR1 and CDR2 from the germline V gene are KGHDR and SFDVKD. There are 14 residues in the CDR3. V dropped 5 bases and J dropped 0 bases, with 7 bases sitting between them. The DNA for the CDR3 is TGTGCCACCAGTGCAGCTTATAGCAATCAGCCCCAGCATTTT. Its protein is CATSAAYSNQPQHF.

V and J are TRBV10-3 and TRBJ2-7; 7 bases map to TRBD2. The CDR3 consists of 13 residues. The V segment lost 6 bases and the J segment 3 bases; nucleotides outside the gene matches: 5. The germline V gene has CDR1 ENHRY and CDR2 SYGVKD. The CDR3 DNA reads TGTGCCATCAGGCCGGGGACTAACTACGAGCAGTACTTC. This encodes CAIRPGTNYEQYF.

The chain joins TRBV19 to TRBJ2-7; TRBD2 might be the D (6 bases). V gave up 4 bases and J gave up 0 bases, with 13 bases separating them. CDR1 is LNHDA, CDR2 SQIVND, per germline (reference sequence). CDR3 length: 15 residues. In DNA form, the CDR3 reads TGTGCCAGTAGTAGTACGCGGGGATTCTCCTACGAGCAGTACTTC. Translation: CASSSTRGFSYEQYF.

Only a few counts were recorded for this clonotype. The V gene is TRBV7-9, the J gene TRBJ2-5, with D possibly TRBD1 on 7 matching bases. Trimming stripped 5 bases from V and 2 bases from J, with 12 bases between. Germline loops: CDR1 SEHNR, CDR2 FQNEAQ (reference sequence). The CDR3 length is 14 residues. CDR3 coding DNA: TGTGCCAGCAGCCAGGGGGGAGTTCAAGAGACCCAGTACTTC. Its translation is CASSQGGVQETQYF. The entire variable domain, with the rest obtained from reference TRBV7-9 and TRBJ2-5, is as follows: DTGVSQNPRHKITKRGQNVTFRCDPISEHNRLYWYRQTLGQGPEFLTYFQNEAQLEKSRLLSDRFSAERPKGSFSTLEIQRTEQGDSAMYLCASSQGGVQETQYFGPGTRLLVL.

A remark on this clonotype: The junction shows a germline mismatch at one end, possibly a read error. This chain joins TRBV10-3 and TRBJ1-1; D is uncertain. Germline V lookup: CDR1 ENHRY, CDR2 SYGVKD. CDR3 length: 15 residues. This CDR3 is CASSPPLTARTEAFF. CDR3 DNA sequence: TGTGCCAGCAGTCCACCCCTAACGGCGCGCACTGAAGCTTTCTTT.

This chain joins TRBV10-3 and TRBJ2-5; 12 nucleotides line up with TRBD2. CDR1 ENHRY and CDR2 SYGVKD come from the germline V gene. This CDR3 is built from 17 residues. After removal of 6 bases from V and 5 bases from J, the junction contained 13 bases not matched to a gene. CDR3 in DNA: TGTGCCATCAGGACTAGCGGGAGCCCTGGGTTCGGCGAGACCCAGTACTTC. It yields the protein CAIRTSGSPGFGETQYF.

The rearrangement joins TRBV7-8 to TRBJ1-5; D is unresolved. Trimming took 1 base from V and 9 from J, leaving 10 bases between them. Germline-derived CDR1 and CDR2 are SGHVS and FQNEAQ. The CDR3 runs 13 residues. CDR3 residues: CASSLDASRPQHF. The CDR3 bases are TGTGCCAGCAGCTTAGATGCCAGCAGGCCCCAGCATTTT. Full variable domain (remainder filled in from reference TRBV7-8 and TRBJ1-5): GAGVSQSPRYKVAKRGQDVALRCDPISGHVSLFWYQQALGQGPEFLTYFQNEAQLDKSGLPSDRFFAERPEGSVSTLKIQRTQQEDSAVYLCASSLDASRPQHFGDGTRLSIL.

This clonotype was detected only a few times. The V gene is TRBV5-1, the J gene TRBJ1-6, with a tentative D call TRBD1 (5 bases). The CDR3 is 13 residues long. Germline V CDR1 and CDR2: SGHRS, YFSETQ. Deletions cut 4 bases from V and 5 bases from J, with 7 bases between. The CDR3 is CASSPTDNSPLHF. The DNA for the CDR3 is TGCGCCAGCAGCCCGACAGATAATTCACCCCTCCACTTT.

This clonotype was observed a handful of times. Its ends do not fully match the called genes, so a read error is possible. The CDR3 sequence is CASSEGVRREGYEQYF. The CDR3 DNA follows: TGTGCCAGCAGTGAAGGTGTGAGGCGGGAGGGCTACGAGCAGTACTTC. The V and J genes are TRBV10-3 and TRBJ2-7, with TRBD2 matching over 9 bases. Per germline, CDR1 ENHRY and CDR2 SYGVKD. This CDR3 spans 16 amino acids.

This clonotype appeared many times. This chain uses TRBV20-1 with TRBJ1-6, with D perhaps matching TRBD1 (5 bases). V dropped 3 bases and J dropped 7 bases, with 7 bases sitting between them. The CDR3 has 12 amino acids. Germline CDR1 and CDR2: DFQATT and SNEGSKA (reference sequence). The CDR3 spells CSARRQNSPLHF. The CDR3 DNA reads TGCAGTGCTAGGAGACAGAATTCACCCCTCCACTTT.

This clonotype was recorded many times. V gene TRBV7-3 combines with J gene TRBJ2-7; 14 bases are a match to TRBD2. The V segment lost 5 bases and the J segment 4 bases; nucleotides outside the gene matches: 4. Germline V CDR1 and CDR2: SGHTA, FQGTGA. CDR3 size: 15 residues. Here the CDR3 reads CASSQGLAGVYEQYF. CDR3 bases: TGTGCCAGCAGCCAGGGACTAGCGGGAGTATACGAGCAGTACTTC.

At least ten counts were recorded for this clonotype. The chain has TRBV7-9 and TRBJ2-7; D is ambiguous. The germline gives CDR1 SEHNR, CDR2 FQNEAQ (reference sequence). The CDR3 totals 13 residues. V lost 3 bases and J lost 0, with 6 bases in between. In DNA, the CDR3 is TGTGCCAGCAGCTTCGACGGCTCCTACGAGCAGTACTTC. Translated, it gives CASSFDGSYEQYF.

This clonotype was found many times. This rearrangement joins TRBV7-9 to TRBJ1-6; 7 bases are shared with TRBD1. The CDR3 consists of 15 residues. CDR1 is SEHNR, CDR2 FQNEAQ, per germline (reference sequence). Losses at the gene ends were 5 bases for V and 7 bases for J; bases not matched to a gene: 8. The CDR3 bases are TGTGCCAGCAGCACGTGGGACAGCGAAAATTCACCCCTCCACTTT. As protein: CASSTWDSENSPLHF.

Turning to this clonotype: Given the absence of the conserved phenylalanine or tryptophan at the CDR3 end, a read error is likely. The DNA is omitted, as the CDR3 cannot be located on it reliably, and the CDR3 follows TCRdb's listing. This rearrangement joins TRBV2 to TRBJ1-4. The germline gives CDR1 SNHLY, CDR2 FYNNEI. Termini included, the CDR3 measures 11 amino acids. Here the CDR3 reads CASSAQEGDYY.

At least ten counts were recorded for this clonotype. The chain combines TRBV24-1 with TRBJ1-1; TRBD1 is a possible D gene (5 bases). Germline V CDR1 and CDR2: KGHDR, SFDVKD. This CDR3 has 14 amino acids. V was shortened by 2 bases and J by 9 bases, with 15 bases between the two germline ends. CDR3 nucleotides: TGTGCCACCAGTGATTCCAGTGGGGGGTCGAAAGCTTTCTTT. It specifies CATSDSSGGSKAFF.

This chain links TRBV12-3 or TRBV12-4 with TRBJ1-1, with D unclear. The V and J ends lost 3 bases and 4 bases respectively, with 9 bases between them. The CDR3 sequence is 13 residues long. The DNA of the CDR3 is TGTGCCAGCAGTTTCGTTCGGCTCACTGAAGCTTTCTTT. It codes for CASSFVRLTEAFF.

The sample holds a few counts of this clonotype. This sequence joins TRBV20-1 and TRBJ1-5; D remains ambiguous. The CDR3 loop spans 13 amino acids. V lost 3 bases and J 2 bases, leaving 8 bases between the germline ends. Germline V gives CDR1 DFQATT, CDR2 SNEGSKA (reference sequence). The CDR3 loop is CSASEQRNQPQHF. In DNA form, the CDR3 reads TGCAGTGCTAGTGAACAGCGCAATCAGCCCCAGCATTTT.

The chain combines TRBV24-1 with TRBJ1-5, with D unclear. CDR3 length equals 16 residues. V was cut by 4 bases and J by 2 bases, with 14 bases left in between. Germline lookup yields CDR1 KGHDR and CDR2 SFDVKD. The CDR3 region has the DNA TGTGCCACCAGTGAAAAAGGGTCGCTGGGCAATCAGCCCCAGCATTTT. Its protein product is CATSEKGSLGNQPQHF.

Concerning this clonotype: A much more abundant neighbour one base away suggests this may be a read error. The chain is built from TRBV7-2 and TRBJ1-2; the D gene is possibly TRBD1 (5 bases). The germline V gene encodes CDR1 SGHTA and CDR2 FQGNSA. The CDR3 sequence is 15 residues long. The CDR3 region has the DNA TGTGCCAGCAGCTTAGACTACAGGATGGGGTATGACTACACCTTC. Amino acids: CASSLDYRMGYDYTF.

As DNA, the CDR3 is TGTGCCAGCAGCTATAGCGGGAGGGCTGTCGAGCAGTACTTC. It yields the protein CASSYSGRAVEQYF. The rearrangement joins TRBV7-6 to TRBJ2-7, with 11 bases aligning to TRBD2. With V trimmed by 4 bases and J by 6 bases, 5 bases remained unmatched. The CDR3 covers 14 residues. The germline gives CDR1 SGHVS, CDR2 FNYEAQ.

With regard to this clonotype: One junction end does not reproduce the germline sequence, and a read error may be involved. The J gene is TRBJ1-5, the V gene TRBV10-3; 8 bases agree with TRBD1. The CDR3 is 15 amino acids. Germline CDR1 ENHRY, CDR2 SYGVKD. CDR3 bases: TGTGCCAGCAGTTCCCGGGACAGGAAGAATCAGCCCCAGCATTTT. As protein: CASSSRDRKNQPQHF.

The DNA for the CDR3 is TGTGCCAGTAGTATAGCGGCGGGGATGACTAATGAAAAACTGTTTTTT. Residues: CASSIAAGMTNEKLFF. This chain links TRBV19 with TRBJ1-4; D remains ambiguous. The germline CDR1 and CDR2 sequences are LNHDA and SQIVND (reference sequence). Trimming stripped 1 base from V and 2 bases from J, with 11 bases between. This CDR3 has 16 residues.

This clonotype was recorded many times. The V gene is TRBV7-9, the J gene TRBJ1-1, with a tentative D call TRBD1 (6 bases). This CDR3 has 14 amino acids. V lost 4 bases to trimming and J lost 4 bases, with 13 bases between them. Germline V gene lookup returns CDR1 SEHNR and CDR2 FQNEAQ (reference sequence). The CDR3 loop reads CASSWEQGFTEAFF. CDR3 nucleotide sequence: TGTGCCAGCAGCTGGGAACAGGGATTCACTGAAGCTTTCTTT.

This clonotype came up many times. V usage is TRBV10-3 and J usage is TRBJ2-5; TRBD1 aligns across 7 bases. The CDR3 runs to 13 residues. The V and J ends lost 6 bases and 5 bases, in that order; junction bases with no gene match: 6. The V gene's germline CDR1 is ENHRY and CDR2 SYGVKD. The CDR3 protein is CAISDRDRETQYF. Written as DNA, the CDR3 is TGTGCCATCAGCGACAGGGACCGGGAGACCCAGTACTTC.